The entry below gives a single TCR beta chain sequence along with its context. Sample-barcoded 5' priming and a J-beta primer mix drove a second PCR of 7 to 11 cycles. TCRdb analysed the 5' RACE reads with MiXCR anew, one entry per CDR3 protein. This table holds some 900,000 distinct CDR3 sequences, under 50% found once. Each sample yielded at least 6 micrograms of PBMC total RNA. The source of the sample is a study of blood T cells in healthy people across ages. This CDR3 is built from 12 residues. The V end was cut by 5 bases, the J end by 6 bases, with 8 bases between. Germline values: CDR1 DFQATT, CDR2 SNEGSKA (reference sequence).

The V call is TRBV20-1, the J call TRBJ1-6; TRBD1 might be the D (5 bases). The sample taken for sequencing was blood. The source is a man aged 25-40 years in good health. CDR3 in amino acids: CSAGGTNSPLHF. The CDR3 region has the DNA TGCAGTGCTGGGGGAACTAATTCACCCCTCCACTTT.